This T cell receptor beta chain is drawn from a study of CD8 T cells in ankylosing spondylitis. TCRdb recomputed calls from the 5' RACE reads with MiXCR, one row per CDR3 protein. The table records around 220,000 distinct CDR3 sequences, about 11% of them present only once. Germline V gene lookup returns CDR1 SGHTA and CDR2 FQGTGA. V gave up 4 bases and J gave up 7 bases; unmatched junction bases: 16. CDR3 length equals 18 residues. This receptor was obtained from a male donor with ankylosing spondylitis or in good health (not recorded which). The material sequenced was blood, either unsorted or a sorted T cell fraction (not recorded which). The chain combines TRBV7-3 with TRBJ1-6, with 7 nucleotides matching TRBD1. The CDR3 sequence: CASSSPIPPGQRNSPLHF. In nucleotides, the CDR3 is TGTGCCAGCAGCTCACCGATTCCTCCGGGACAGAGGAATTCACCCCTCCACTTT.